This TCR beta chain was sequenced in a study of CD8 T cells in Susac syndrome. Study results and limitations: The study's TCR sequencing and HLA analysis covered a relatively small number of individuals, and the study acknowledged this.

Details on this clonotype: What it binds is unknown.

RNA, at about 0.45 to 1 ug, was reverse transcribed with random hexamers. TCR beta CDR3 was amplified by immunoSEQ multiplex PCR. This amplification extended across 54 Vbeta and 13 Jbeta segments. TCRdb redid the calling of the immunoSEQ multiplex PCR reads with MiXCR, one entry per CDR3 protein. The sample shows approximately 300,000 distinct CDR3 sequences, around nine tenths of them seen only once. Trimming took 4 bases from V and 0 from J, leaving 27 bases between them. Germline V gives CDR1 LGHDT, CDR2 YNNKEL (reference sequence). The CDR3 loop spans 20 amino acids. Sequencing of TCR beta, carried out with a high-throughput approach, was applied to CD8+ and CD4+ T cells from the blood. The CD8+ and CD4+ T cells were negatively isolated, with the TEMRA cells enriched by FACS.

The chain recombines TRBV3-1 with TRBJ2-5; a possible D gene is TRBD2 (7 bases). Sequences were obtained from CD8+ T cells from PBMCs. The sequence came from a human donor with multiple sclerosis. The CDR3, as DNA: TGTGCCAGCAGCCCCCTGAAGGAGGGGGGGGATATAATGTACCAAGAGACCCAGTACTTC. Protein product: CASSPLKEGGDIMYQETQYF.